The TCR beta chain under discussion was sequenced for a study of blood T cell repertoires in COVID-19. As for the study in general: Acute and convalescent COVID-19 specimens originated in the United States, Italy and Spain.

Authors' data handling: Estimated nucleated cell counts came from reference gene primer amplification. Sequenced by immunoSEQ multiplex PCR; TCRdb stores in-frame clones only, minus some. The DNA was the basis for D and trimming; V, J and clone size are from that table. The table lists 40,000 to 55,000 clones, around 83% of them singletons. From germline, CDR1 is LGHDT and CDR2 YNNKEL (reference sequence). Trimming removed 4 bases from V and 1 base from J, with 7 bases in between. This CDR3 is 14 amino acids long. This chain connects TRBV3-1 (or the pseudogene TRBV3-2) to TRBJ2-2; D ambiguous. The TCR originated in a human donor in a cohort sampled during active COVID-19. Sequencing was done on a sample of peripheral blood. The CDR3 sequence is CASSPQKNTGELFF. In DNA form, the CDR3 reads TGTGCCAGCAGCCCTCAGAAGAACACCGGGGAGCTGTTTTTT.